This T cell receptor (beta chain) stems from a study of cytomegalovirus exposure and HLA in healthy donors. Germline lookup yields CDR1 MNHNS and CDR2 SASEGT. This CDR3 is built from 14 residues. Trimming shortened V by 4 bases and J by 2 bases, and 9 bases separated the two germline ends. For this clone: Its antigen is unidentified.

Whole-study results and caveats: The likely origin of a cluster of highly shared sequence variants was a sequencing artifact. A later analysis found most CMV-associated TCR beta chains apparently HLA-restricted. As confirmed in vitro, a few CMV-associated chains were specific for CMV antigens.

PCR involved 60 Vbeta and 13 Jbeta primers. The method was immunoSEQ multiplex PCR; TCRdb's version includes in-frame clones alone and lacks a portion of them. The sample has 190,000 or so clones; roughly 87% are singletons. Sequencing was carried out using PBMCs. The genes are TRBV6-1 and TRBJ1-5, with D hard to call. The sequence came from a man in his fifties in good health and CMV-seronegative. CDR3 amino acids: CASSVARGNQPQHF. DNA for the CDR3: TGTGCCAGCAGTGTTGCCCGGGGCAATCAGCCCCAGCATTTT.